The present TCR beta chain was sequenced within a study of blood T cell repertoires in COVID-19. Whole-study context: Samples taken during acute and convalescent COVID-19 were collected in the United States, Italy and Spain. Sources were T cells, B-cell-depleted T cells, or PBMCs; the material itself was cDNA or gDNA.

The V and J ends lost 9 bases and 6 bases respectively, with 20 bases between them. Germline V gives CDR1 KGHDR, CDR2 SFDVKD. The CDR3 has 15 residues. Original handling: Estimation of nucleated cell counts relied on the amplification of reference gene primers. This table comes from immunoSEQ multiplex PCR, and its TCRdb copy is limited to in-frame clones, with some not included. That table is the source of V, J and clone size, and D and trimming were worked out from the DNA. The sample contains 85,000 to 90,000 clones, approximately 90% of which appear only once. The sample was peripheral blood. The chain carries TRBV24-1 and TRBJ1-5; tentative D call: TRBD1 (6 bases). The sequence was obtained from a human donor with active COVID-19. The donor label of this sample is uncertain. The CDR3 loop reads CATSDGAGGSQPQHF. The CDR3 coding sequence is TGTGCCACCTCCGATGGGGCGGGGGGCAGTCAGCCCCAGCATTTT.